This TCR beta chain derives from a study of T cells in Graves' hyperthyroidism and ophthalmopathy. Study-wide findings and caveats: In blood, most of the thyroid clonotypes expanded above 0.001 were also present. For ophthalmopathy, model prediction preceded onset by a median around six months.

RNA transcripts yielded amplified TCR beta CDR3 regions. The TCR CDR3 first-round RT-PCR relied on the HTBI primer set. One entry per CDR3 protein, called by TCRdb with MiXCR from the multiplex PCR reads. The repertoire includes more than 300,000 distinct CDR3 sequences, about a fifth of them detected once, and around two fifths sits in the top ten. About this clonotype: What it binds is not known.

Patients were excluded because of uncontrolled infection, other autoimmune disease, pregnancy or lactation. Out of over 7.5 ml of fresh peripheral blood came the PBMCs. From germline, CDR1 is SEHNR and CDR2 FQNEAQ (reference sequence). The CDR3 sequence is 16 residues long. With 3 bases removed from V and 0 bases from J, the gap between germline ends came to 11 bases. The rearrangement joins TRBV7-9 to TRBJ2-2; no reliable D call. The source of this sequence is a man younger than 35 with Graves' ophthalmopathy. The sequenced sample was blood. The CDR3, as DNA: TGTGCCAGCAGCTTTCGAGGTTCCTCGAACACCGGGGAGCTGTTTTTT. Protein product: CASSFRGSSNTGELFF.